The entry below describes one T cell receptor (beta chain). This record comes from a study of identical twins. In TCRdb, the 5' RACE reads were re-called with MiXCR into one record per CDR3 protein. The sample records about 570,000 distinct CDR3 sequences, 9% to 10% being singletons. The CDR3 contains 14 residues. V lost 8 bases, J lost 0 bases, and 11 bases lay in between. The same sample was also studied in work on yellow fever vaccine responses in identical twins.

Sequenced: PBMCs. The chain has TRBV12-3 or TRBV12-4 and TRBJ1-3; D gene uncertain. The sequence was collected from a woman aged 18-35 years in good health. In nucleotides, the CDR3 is TGTGCCAGCCAGAGGTTCAACTCTGGAAACACCATATATTTT. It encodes CASQRFNSGNTIYF.